A single sample is the source of the 23 T cell receptor beta chains below, sequenced in a study of shared clonotypes between healthy human individuals. Assay: immunoSEQ multiplex PCR; the TCRdb copy retains only in-frame clones and omits some. The data hold over a million clones, with around 82% observed a single time. Input material: memory CD4+ T cells from PBMCs. Subset of the sample: CD45RA-negative fraction. The receptors here all came from a man between 18 and 35 years old in good health. Some clones in this sample may be carry-over from other donors' samples.

V gene TRBV5-1 combines with J gene TRBJ1-3, with D tentatively TRBD1 (5 bases). CDR3 length equals 15 residues. The V gene's germline CDR1 is SGHRS and CDR2 YFSETQ. Trimming cost V 5 bases and J 1 base, with 13 bases left between them. DNA for the CDR3: TGCGCCAGCAGTAACAGCCGGACATCTGGAAACACCATATATTTT. Protein product: CASSNSRTSGNTIYF.

On this clone itself: A read error is possible here, since a much larger clone lies one base away. V usage is TRBV27 and J usage is TRBJ2-7, with 8 bases aligning to TRBD2. The length of the CDR3 is 12 residues. V lost 6 bases, J lost 5 bases, and 3 bases stayed unmatched. Germline assignment: CDR1 MNHEY and CDR2 SMNVEV (reference sequence). The CDR3 reads CASSPGGDEQYF. The DNA for the CDR3 is TGTGCCAGCAGCCCCGGGGGGGACGAGCAGTACTTC.

The V and J genes are TRBV28 and TRBJ2-5; 11 bases align to TRBD2. Germline values: CDR1 MDHEN, CDR2 SYDVKM. J lost 4 bases, V lost 4 bases, and 5 bases had no gene match. The CDR3 consists of 15 residues. CDR3 nucleotide sequence: TGTGCCAGCAGTTACCCCGGGACTAGCGGAGAGACCCAGTACTTC. Protein product: CASSYPGTSGETQYF.

The J gene is TRBJ2-2, the V gene TRBV28; D is unclear. The CDR3 is made up of 13 amino acids. V lost 5 bases, J lost 4 bases, and 8 bases lay in between. CDR1 and CDR2 (germline): MDHEN, SYDVKM. The CDR3 region has the DNA TGTGCCAGCAGTCCTCAGGCCACCGGGGAGCTGTTTTTT. It is translated as CASSPQATGELFF.

This clone was detected only a few times. The chain links TRBV5-6 to TRBJ1-4; D is undetermined. Trimming shortened V by 6 bases and J by 0 bases, and 12 bases separated the two germline ends. The germline CDR1 and CDR2 sequences are SGHDT and YYEEEE. CDR3 length: 15 residues. The CDR3 loop reads CASKSRVATNEKLFF. Here the CDR3 DNA reads TGTGCCAGCAAATCCCGTGTGGCAACTAATGAAAAACTGTTTTTT.

This rearrangement joins TRBV27 to TRBJ1-1; perhaps TRBD1 as D (5 bases). The CDR3 sequence is 16 residues long. The ends were cut back, 4 bases at V and 4 bases at J, with 19 bases in the middle. Per germline, CDR1 MNHEY and CDR2 SMNVEV (reference sequence). The CDR3 DNA is TGTGCCAGCAGTTCCGTCAGGGAAACGGAGGGCACTGAAGCTTTCTTT. Its protein is CASSSVRETEGTEAFF.

The V call is TRBV6-1, the J call TRBJ2-7, with TRBD2 matching 9 bases. CDR1 MNHNS and CDR2 SASEGT come from the germline V gene. The CDR3 has 14 residues. J gave up 7 bases and V 8 bases, and 12 bases lay outside the gene matches. This CDR3 reads CASRGVAGVWEQYF. The DNA of the CDR3 is TGTGCCAGCCGGGGGGTAGCGGGAGTGTGGGAGCAGTACTTC.

As regards this clone: At the DNA level, this CDR3 is encoded by other sequences in the same sample as well. The chain is built from TRBV5-1 and TRBJ2-7; perhaps D is TRBD1 or TRBD2 (5 bases each). The V end lost 0 bases, the J end lost 3 bases, and 7 bases lay between the germline ends. From germline, CDR1 is SGHRS and CDR2 YFSETQ. The CDR3 extends over 13 amino acids. CDR3 DNA sequence: TGCGCCAGCAGCTTGGTGGGGGACTACGAGCAGTACTTC. It yields the protein CASSLVGDYEQYF. Using reference TRBV5-1 and TRBJ2-7 for the parts outside the CDR3, the full variable domain is KAGVTQTPRYLIKTRGQQVTLSCSPISGHRSVSWYQQTPGQGLQFLFEYFSETQRNKGNFPGRFSGRQFSNSRSEMNVSTLELGDSALYLCASSLVGDYEQYFGPGTRLTVT.

The chain combines TRBV5-1 with TRBJ1-1, with 7 positions matching TRBD1. The CDR3 covers 15 residues. Germline CDR1 is SGHRS and CDR2 is YFSETQ. V was clipped by 3 bases and J by 1 base; unmatched bases: 6. As DNA, the CDR3 is TGCGCCAGCAGCTCTCAGGGGGGGACGAACACTGAAGCTTTCTTT. Translating gives CASSSQGGTNTEAFF.

The gene calls are TRBV27 and TRBJ2-2; 9 bases are shared with TRBD1. CDR1 is MNHEY, CDR2 SMNVEV, per germline (reference sequence). This CDR3 has 17 residues. With 9 bases clipped from V and 7 bases from J, the junction kept 18 bases outside the gene matches. As DNA, the CDR3 is TGTGCCAGTCAGCGGGACAGGGTCGATTTCGGGGGCGGGGAGCTGTTTTTT. Translated, it gives CASQRDRVDFGGGELFF.

A single count supports this clone. This chain joins TRBV28 and TRBJ1-2, with 12 bases fitting TRBD1. Per germline, CDR1 MDHEN and CDR2 SYDVKM. V dropped 6 bases and J dropped 7; count of bases not matched to a gene: 15. This CDR3 is 17 amino acids long. The CDR3 DNA reads TGTGCCAGCAGCCAAACCGGTGGGGGACAGGGGGCAGGTGGCTACACCTTC. Translating it yields CASSQTGGGQGAGGYTF.

This chain uses TRBV7-6 with TRBJ2-7; 7 bases fit TRBD2. V shed 3 bases and J 5 bases; nucleotides not matched to a gene: 10. This CDR3 has 15 residues. Germline CDR1 and CDR2: SGHVS and FNYEAQ. The CDR3 DNA is TGTGCCAGCAGCTTTATGGCGGGAGTTCCCCACGAGCAGTACTTC. Translated: CASSFMAGVPHEQYF.

In this sample, this clone turned up a few times. Other DNA sequences from this sample encode an identical CDR3 as well. The rearrangement joins TRBV11-2 to TRBJ2-3, with 11 bases lining up with TRBD2. The CDR3 has 16 residues. Trimming removed 3 bases from V and 0 bases from J; junction bases left unmatched: 2. Germline values: CDR1 SGHAT, CDR2 FQNNGV. The CDR3 sequence: CASSLGLAASTDTQYF. The CDR3 DNA sequence: TGTGCCAGCAGCTTGGGACTAGCGGCTAGCACAGATACGCAGTATTTT.

The J gene is TRBJ2-7, the V gene TRBV4-2, with D possibly being TRBD2 (6 bases). Trimming removed 0 bases at V and 4 bases at J, with 19 bases between. CDR3 length: 17 amino acids. Per the germline V gene, CDR1 is LGHNA and CDR2 is YNFKEQ. Here the CDR3 DNA reads TGTGCCAGCAGCCAAGATTTAATGGCGGGGAAAGCTTACGAGCAGTACTTC. It codes for CASSQDLMAGKAYEQYF.

This clone has only one observation. V gene TRBV2 combines with J gene TRBJ2-7; 7 bases agree with TRBD1. Germline CDR1 is SNHLY and CDR2 is FYNNEI. Losses at the gene ends were 1 base for V and 5 bases for J; bases not matched to a gene: 5. The CDR3 has 14 residues. CDR3 loop: CASSEEGAYHEQYF. CDR3 DNA: TGTGCCAGCAGTGAAGAGGGGGCGTACCACGAGCAGTACTTC.

The CDR3 sequence: CAWINRDRGFTGELFF. CDR3 DNA: TGTGCCTGGATTAACCGGGACAGGGGTTTCACCGGGGAGCTGTTTTTT. The chain links TRBV30 to TRBJ2-2, with TRBD1 identical over 10 bases. Looked up from germline, CDR1 is GTSNPN and CDR2 is SVGIG (reference sequence). The CDR3 extends over 16 amino acids. V trimming: 4 bases; J trimming: 4 bases; junction bases outside the gene matches: 9.

For this clone: Different DNA sequences within this sample yield the same CDR3. The chain is built from TRBV20-1 and TRBJ2-5, with D unclear. This CDR3 contains 10 residues. V was cut by 3 bases and J by 5 bases, with 4 bases left in between. CDR1 DFQATT and CDR2 SNEGSKA come from the germline V gene (reference sequence). The CDR3 loop reads CSARLETQYF. Written as DNA, the CDR3 is TGCAGTGCTAGGTTGGAGACCCAGTACTTC.

This clone was observed a handful of times. The V and J genes are TRBV7-3 and TRBJ1-1; D gene ambiguous. The CDR3 runs 14 residues. CDR1 and CDR2 (germline): SGHTA, FQGTGA. V dropped 1 base and J dropped 4 bases, with 10 bases sitting between them. As DNA, the CDR3 is TGTGCCAGCAGCTTAATCCCGGAGCCCACTGAAGCTTTCTTT. Its protein is CASSLIPEPTEAFF.

The gene calls are TRBV28 and TRBJ2-3, with 7 bases matching TRBD2. The CDR3 consists of 16 residues. Germline values: CDR1 MDHEN, CDR2 SYDVKM. The junction had 10 bases not matched to a gene; V was cut back by 3 bases and J by 4 bases. The chain's CDR3 is CASSLWAGVGADTQYF. The CDR3 DNA is TGTGCCAGCAGTTTGTGGGCGGGAGTAGGTGCAGATACGCAGTATTTT.

Worth noting for this clone: The same CDR3 also results from other DNA sequences found in this sample. The chain couples TRBV7-3 to TRBJ1-1; the D is unclear. Germline V CDR1 and CDR2: SGHTA, FQGTGA. The CDR3 has 13 residues. V was shortened by 3 bases and J by 0 bases, with 5 bases between the two germline ends. This CDR3 is CASSLQLNTEAFF. CDR3 nucleotide sequence: TGTGCCAGCAGCTTGCAGCTGAACACTGAAGCTTTCTTT.

The chain couples TRBV29-1 to TRBJ1-2; a possible D gene is TRBD1 (5 bases). The CDR3 is 12 residues long. V gave up 5 bases and J gave up 8 bases, with 15 bases separating them. The germline CDR1 and CDR2 sequences are SQVTM and ANQGSEA. CDR3 in amino acids: CSVPGQGKGYTF. The CDR3 coding sequence is TGCAGCGTTCCCGGGCAGGGAAAGGGCTACACCTTC.

The rearrangement joins TRBV9 to TRBJ1-2; D is uncertain. Germline V gives CDR1 SGDLS, CDR2 YYNGEE. With 3 bases removed from V and 2 bases from J, the gap between germline ends came to 8 bases. CDR3 length: 13 residues. The CDR3 nucleotides read TGTGCCAGCAGCGCCGGATCCAACTATGGCTACACCTTC. Its protein product is CASSAGSNYGYTF.

This clone was found a few times. The sample has other DNA sequences that encode this CDR3 too. J is TRBJ2-5 and V is TRBV28; 14 nucleotides agree with TRBD2. The germline CDR1 and CDR2 sequences are MDHEN and SYDVKM. The trim removed 5 bases at V and 5 bases at J, leaving 7 bases unmatched. CDR3 size: 16 residues. The CDR3 nucleotides are TGTGCCAGCAGTCCGGGACTAGCGGGAGAGAGGGAGACCCAGTACTTC. Translated: CASSPGLAGERETQYF.